Below are 22 T cell receptor beta chains sequenced from a single sample in a study of post-analysis software for immune sequencing data (dated by TCRdb to between 2014 and 2017). Results the study describes overall, beyond this receptor: Roughly 5 TRBV segments, including TRBV5-6, TRBV5-1 and TRBV20-1, were significantly more frequent in patients than controls.

These receptors have no identified antigens. Preparation of the library involved PCR. The sequencer was an Illumina HiSeq 2500. To reduce PCR and sequencing biases, unique molecular identifiers were built into the TCR beta cDNA libraries. TCRdb reran the public reads through fastp at Q25 and MiXCR, keeping productive beta chains. Merged by CDR3 protein, the rows form single entries marked with the most common genes and DNA. Present in this sample are roughly 800,000 distinct CDR3 sequences, more than 45% of which were seen just once. 4.9% of the sample rests with the top ten. Sequencing was done on a sample of blood. These receptors originate from a girl between 10 and 17 years old with multiple sclerosis.

This clonotype was picked up a small number of times. The V and J genes are TRBV6-1 and TRBJ1-5, with D uncertain. CDR1 and CDR2 (germline): MNHNS, SASEGT. The V end was cut by 1 base, the J end by 1 base, with 11 bases between. This CDR3 contains 16 residues. CDR3 residues: CASSEGKGGSNQPQHF. CDR3 nucleotides: TGTGCCAGCAGTGAAGGTAAGGGCGGGAGCAATCAGCCCCAGCATTTT.

The table lists this clonotype with a few counts. The CDR3 region has the DNA TGCGCCAGCAGTTCGGGGGACAGGTTAGGAGAGACCCAGTACTTC. Translation gives CASSSGDRLGETQYF. The gene calls are TRBV10-1 and TRBJ2-5; TRBD1 agrees at 8 bases. There are 15 residues in the CDR3. Germline V gene lookup returns CDR1 WNHNN and CDR2 SYGVQD (reference sequence). Losses at the gene ends were 5 bases for V and 4 bases for J; bases not matched to a gene: 9.

The rearrangement links TRBV2 to TRBJ2-1, with D hard to call. Germline-derived CDR1 and CDR2 are SNHLY and FYNNEI. This CDR3 is built from 12 residues. Trimming removed 4 bases from V and 7 bases from J, with 8 bases in between. This CDR3 reads CASSGSRNEQFF. DNA for the CDR3: TGTGCCAGCAGTGGGTCCCGGAATGAGCAGTTCTTC. Drawing the rest from reference TRBV2 and TRBJ2-1, the complete variable domain is EPEVTQTPSHQVTQMGQEVILRCVPISNHLYFYWYRQILGQKVEFLVSFYNNEISEKSEIFDDQFSVERPDGSNFTLKIRSTKLEDSAMYFCASSGSRNEQFFGPGTRLTVL.

The chain links TRBV9 to TRBJ2-7, with D maybe TRBD2 (5 bases). This CDR3 is built from 13 residues. CDR1 SGDLS and CDR2 YYNGEE come from the germline V gene. V was shortened by 3 bases and J by 5 bases, with 12 bases between the two germline ends. Written as DNA, the CDR3 is TGTGCCAGCAGCGACCCAAACGGGGACGAGCAGTACTTC. The encoded protein is CASSDPNGDEQYF.

The genes are TRBV19 and TRBJ1-2; D remains unclear. The CDR3 contains 14 residues. Trimming removed 4 bases from V and 4 bases from J, with 13 bases in between. In germline, CDR1 is LNHDA, CDR2 SQIVND (reference sequence). CDR3: CASSNGVFPYGYTF. The CDR3, as DNA: TGTGCCAGTAGTAATGGGGTTTTCCCCTATGGCTACACCTTC.

The chain combines TRBV20-1 with TRBJ2-7; tentatively, D is TRBD2 (6 bases). This CDR3 spans 14 amino acids. The V gene's germline CDR1 is DFQATT and CDR2 SNEGSKA (reference sequence). V shed 5 bases and J shed 0 bases, with 14 bases lying between them. CDR3: CSAGGAEGSYEQYF. DNA for the CDR3: TGCAGTGCTGGGGGAGCGGAGGGCTCCTACGAGCAGTACTTC.

This chain joins TRBV12-3 or TRBV12-4 and TRBJ1-2; D possibly corresponds to TRBD1 (5 bases). There are 13 residues in the CDR3. The V end lost 2 bases, the J end lost 7 bases, and 11 bases lay between the germline ends. CDR3 coding DNA: TGTGCCAGCAGTTTAAGTAGGGGTTTTGGCTACACCTTC. It yields the protein CASSLSRGFGYTF.

A few counts support this clonotype. The V call is TRBV28, the J call TRBJ2-5; 14 bases align to TRBD2. The germline gives CDR1 MDHEN, CDR2 SYDVKM. This CDR3 region has 16 residues. J lost 2 bases, V lost 6 bases, and 5 bases had no gene match. CDR3 sequence (DNA): TGTGCCAGCAGCCGAGGGACTAGCGGGGGTCAAGAGACCCAGTACTTC. Translated: CASSRGTSGGQETQYF.

This clonotype has more than one count but fewer than ten. A read error may account for a junction end that differs from germline. CDR3 coding DNA: TGTGCCAGCAGCCGAAGGGGTAGCGATCAGCCCCAGCATTTT. The encoded protein is CASSRRGSDQPQHF. The chain combines TRBV12-3 or TRBV12-4 with TRBJ1-5; tentatively, D is TRBD1 (5 bases). The CDR3 loop spans 14 amino acids.

The chain employs TRBV7-2 and TRBJ1-1; 7 bases agree with TRBD1. V lost 5 bases to trimming and J lost 5 bases; unmatched junction nucleotides: 8. This CDR3 is 14 amino acids long. CDR1 and CDR2 from the germline V gene are SGHTA and FQGNSA. CDR3: CASSNRQGRTEAFF. CDR3 nucleotides: TGTGCCAGCAGCAACCGACAGGGAAGGACTGAAGCTTTCTTT.

The V call is TRBV6-5, the J call TRBJ2-4; 8 nucleotides agree with TRBD2. The end of the DNA aligns better with TRBJ2-7, so the J call may be wrong. CDR3 size: 15 residues. Germline-derived CDR1 and CDR2 are MNHEY and SVGAGI. CDR3 amino acids: CASGRDRKRGHEQYF. CDR3 DNA: TGTGCCAGCGGCAGGGATAGGAAGCGGGGGCACGAGCAGTACTTC.

The chain's CDR3 is CASSPRGQSGEQYF. CDR3 DNA sequence: TGTGCCAGCAGCCCCCGGGGCCAGTCGGGTGAGCAGTACTTC. The chain is built from TRBV9 and TRBJ2-7; D possibly matches TRBD1 or TRBD2 (5 bases each). The germline gives CDR1 SGDLS, CDR2 YYNGEE. This CDR3 spans 14 amino acids. V lost 4 bases and J lost 7, with 18 bases in between.

V is TRBV20-1 and J is TRBJ2-1; 11 nucleotides align to TRBD2. The CDR3 loop spans 16 amino acids. Trimming cost V 3 bases and J 2 bases; bases outside gene matches: 6. Germline loops: CDR1 DFQATT, CDR2 SNEGSKA (reference sequence). The CDR3 nucleotides read TGCAGTGCTAGGATGACTAGCGGGAACGCCTACAATGAGCAGTTCTTC. Its translation: CSARMTSGNAYNEQFF.

The V call is TRBV9, the J call TRBJ1-2; perhaps TRBD1 as D (5 bases). The CDR3 covers 14 residues. Germline CDR1 and CDR2: SGDLS and YYNGEE. V lost 4 bases to trimming and J lost 4 bases, with 14 bases between them. The CDR3 DNA is TGTGCCAGCAGCCTTTCGACAGAGCCCTATGGCTACACCTTC. As protein: CASSLSTEPYGYTF.

This clonotype has more than one count but fewer than ten. The V gene is TRBV24-1, the J gene TRBJ2-3; D is ambiguous. Germline V lookup: CDR1 KGHDR, CDR2 SFDVKD. V was cut by 4 bases and J by 0 bases, with 13 bases left in between. CDR3 length: 16 amino acids. CDR3 bases: TGTGCCACCAGTGACCCGAGAAGGAGCAGCACAGATACGCAGTATTTT. This encodes CATSDPRRSSTDTQYF.

The chain has TRBV5-6 and TRBJ1-2; 9 nucleotides agree with TRBD1. J lost 5 bases, V lost 3 bases, and 11 bases had no gene match. The germline CDR1 and CDR2 sequences are SGHDT and YYEEEE. The CDR3 has 16 amino acids. The CDR3 sequence is CASSSTPQGASYGYTF. CDR3 sequence (DNA): TGTGCCAGCAGCTCCACCCCACAGGGGGCTAGTTATGGCTACACCTTC.

This chain connects TRBV4-2 to TRBJ1-2; 9 bases agree with TRBD1. The CDR3 loop spans 14 amino acids. Germline CDR1 LGHNA, CDR2 YNFKEQ. Trimming removed 3 bases from V and 6 bases from J; junction bases left unmatched: 5. The CDR3 here is CASSQGRTGDGYTF. The CDR3 DNA reads as TGTGCCAGCAGCCAGGGCAGGACAGGGGATGGCTACACCTTC.

The chain is built from TRBV28 and TRBJ2-3; 7 nucleotides match TRBD2. The J segment lost 2 bases and the V segment lost 6 bases, leaving 17 bases of the junction unmatched. The CDR3 is 18 amino acids. Germline CDR1 is MDHEN and CDR2 is SYDVKM. CDR3 DNA: TGTGCCAGCAGACCAGCGGGGCACCCTCCTAGCGACACAGATACGCAGTATTTT. Residues: CASRPAGHPPSDTDTQYF.

The V call is TRBV7-9, the J call TRBJ1-1; no firm D call. Per germline, CDR1 SEHNR and CDR2 FQNEAQ (reference sequence). The V gene lost 5 bases and the J gene lost 3 bases, with 16 bases spanning the gap. The CDR3 runs 15 residues. The CDR3 DNA reads TGTGCCAGCAGCCTCTGGGTAGGGAAGGACACTGAAGCTTTCTTT. Translating gives CASSLWVGKDTEAFF.

This clonotype was seen more than once but under ten times. This sequence joins TRBV29-1 and TRBJ1-4, with D possibly TRBD1 on 5 matching bases. This CDR3 region has 13 residues. From germline, CDR1 is SQVTM and CDR2 ANQGSEA. V was trimmed by 7 bases and J by 7 bases, leaving 16 bases between them. The CDR3 DNA reads as TGCAGCGCCCTTGACCGGGGGACTGAAAAACTGTTTTTT. This sequence encodes CSALDRGTEKLFF. Filled out from reference TRBV29-1 and TRBJ1-4, the complete variable domain reads SAVISQKPSRDICQRGTSLTIQCQVDSQVTMMFWYRQQPGQSLTLIATANQGSEATYESGFVIDKFPISRPNLTFSTLTVSNMSPEDSSIYLCSALDRGTEKLFFGSGTQLSVL.

J is TRBJ2-3 and V is TRBV10-1; maybe TRBD2 (5 bases). The CDR3 is made up of 15 amino acids. Looked up from germline, CDR1 is WNHNN and CDR2 is SYGVQD (reference sequence). V was trimmed by 2 bases and J by 0 bases, leaving 9 bases between them. Written as DNA, the CDR3 is TGCGCCAGCAGTGAGGGGCAGCGGAGCACAGATACGCAGTATTTT. Amino acids: CASSEGQRSTDTQYF.

The chain recombines TRBV5-1 with TRBJ2-3; 16 nucleotides agree with TRBD2. From germline, CDR1 is SGHRS and CDR2 YFSETQ. The J segment lost 5 bases and the V segment lost 1 base, leaving 4 bases of the junction unmatched. The CDR3 is made up of 17 amino acids. The CDR3 sequence: CASSLTGLAGGLDTQYF. Written as DNA, the CDR3 is TGCGCCAGCAGCTTGACGGGACTAGCGGGAGGGTTAGATACGCAGTATTTT.